This passage covers 31 T cell receptor beta chains from one sample sequenced in a study of blood T cell repertoires in COVID-19. Assay: immunoSEQ multiplex PCR; the TCRdb copy retains only in-frame clones and omits some. Seen here are tens of thousands of clones, over 75% observed once, and the top ten hold roughly 5.6%. The sample was peripheral blood. These receptors were taken from a human donor in a cohort sampled during active COVID-19.

The CDR3 coding sequence is TGTGCCAGCAGCTCCAATTTGACTCCCAACTATGGCTACACCTTC. This encodes CASSSNLTPNYGYTF. The gene calls are TRBV5-4 and TRBJ1-2; no reliable D call. V was trimmed by 3 bases and J by 2 bases, leaving 14 bases between them. The CDR3 contains 15 residues. CDR1 and CDR2 from the germline V gene are SGHNT and YYREEE (reference sequence).

The gene calls are TRBV6-4 and TRBJ2-5; 8 bases map to TRBD2. In germline, CDR1 is MRHNA, CDR2 SNTAGT. V lost 5 bases, J lost 7 bases, and 12 bases stayed unmatched. This CDR3 is 15 amino acids long. The CDR3 here is CASSPDSGTAGTQYF. The CDR3 nucleotides are TGTGCCAGCAGTCCCGATAGCGGGACCGCGGGGACCCAGTACTTC.

This chain connects TRBV5-4 to TRBJ2-3; weak D call: TRBD2 (7 bases). This CDR3 has 14 residues. Per the germline V gene, CDR1 is SGHNT and CDR2 is YYREEE (reference sequence). V was pared by 7 bases and J by 0 bases, with 12 bases between. DNA of the CDR3: TGTGCCAGCCGTCGGGGGGCAAGCACAGATACGCAGTATTTT. Amino acids: CASRRGASTDTQYF.

This chain connects TRBV15 to TRBJ2-3; the match to TRBD1 covers 8 bases. The CDR3 is 15 residues long. Germline values: CDR1 LNHNV, CDR2 YYDKDF (reference sequence). The V segment lost 5 bases and the J segment 2 bases; nucleotides outside the gene matches: 6. CDR3 nucleotides: TGTGCCACCAGCGCCAGGGACAGGACCACAGATACGCAGTATTTT. Translating it yields CATSARDRTTDTQYF.

For the CDR3, the DNA is TGTGCCAGCAGCTTGGACAGGCCTACTGAAGCTTTCTTT. As protein: CASSLDRPTEAFF. The J gene is TRBJ1-1, the V gene TRBV5-4; possibly TRBD1 for D (5 bases). The CDR3 spans 13 residues. CDR1 SGHNT and CDR2 YYREEE come from the germline V gene (reference sequence). Trimming removed 0 bases at V and 5 bases at J, with 8 bases between.

This chain uses TRBV7-2 with TRBJ2-5, with D possibly being TRBD2 (6 bases). Germline V CDR1 and CDR2: SGHTA, FQGNSA. V dropped 5 bases and J dropped 2 bases, with 15 bases sitting between them. This CDR3 contains 15 residues. The CDR3 sequence: CASSPVSGRQETQYF. CDR3 DNA sequence: TGTGCCAGCAGCCCGGTGTCCGGGAGACAAGAGACCCAGTACTTC.

The chain combines TRBV5-1 with TRBJ2-1; 9 bases are shared with TRBD2. Germline V gene data show CDR1 as SGHRS and CDR2 as YFSETQ. V was pared by 5 bases and J by 8 bases, with 5 bases of the junction left unmatched. The CDR3 runs 13 residues. CDR3 nucleotides: TGCGCCAGCAGGAGGGGACTAGCTGATGAGCAGTTCTTC. This sequence encodes CASRRGLADEQFF.

The CDR3 bases are TGTGCCAGCAGCCAAGGCGACAGCTCCTACGAGCAGTACTTC. This gives the protein CASSQGDSSYEQYF. This chain links TRBV4-2 with TRBJ2-7, with D maybe TRBD1 (5 bases). The CDR3 sequence is 14 residues long. V was trimmed by 1 base and J by 0 bases, leaving 7 bases between them. Germline V gene data show CDR1 as LGHNA and CDR2 as YNFKEQ.

Here the CDR3 DNA reads TGTGCCAGCAGCTCAAACAGGGCGTGGGCTTTCTTT. This encodes CASSSNRAWAFF. The chain couples TRBV13 to TRBJ1-1, with D possibly matching TRBD1 (6 bases). This CDR3 has 12 amino acids. Per the germline V gene, CDR1 is PRHDT and CDR2 is FYEKMQ (reference sequence). Trimming stripped 4 bases from V and 11 bases from J, with 14 bases between.

Ten or more counts support this clone. The chain joins TRBV27 to TRBJ1-1; D unclear. CDR1 is MNHEY and CDR2 is SMNVEV in the germline V gene (reference sequence). V was clipped by 7 bases and J by 1 base, with 13 bases between them. The CDR3 consists of 14 residues. As DNA, the CDR3 is TGTGCCAGCAAGTTCGGAGCATCGAACACTGAAGCTTTCTTT. This sequence encodes CASKFGASNTEAFF.

This chain connects TRBV18 to TRBJ2-7; D is possibly TRBD2 (5 bases). V lost 3 bases, J lost 0 bases, and 15 bases lay in between. CDR1 is KGHSH and CDR2 is LQKENI in the germline V gene. The CDR3 sequence is 16 residues long. CDR3 DNA: TGTGCCAGCTCACCCTTAGCGAGCTTCCCCTCCTACGAGCAGTACTTC. As protein: CASSPLASFPSYEQYF.

This clone was counted a single time. The chain carries TRBV7-9 and TRBJ2-3, with 10 positions matching TRBD2. Germline V lookup: CDR1 SEHNR, CDR2 FQNEAQ (reference sequence). The CDR3 totals 18 residues. V lost 3 bases, J lost 0 bases, and 9 bases stayed unmatched. The CDR3 here is CASSFGRTSGLSTDTQYF. As DNA, the CDR3 is TGTGCCAGCAGCTTCGGAAGGACTAGCGGCCTCAGCACAGATACGCAGTATTTT.

This clone was seen a single time. This chain uses TRBV20-1 with TRBJ2-1; possible D gene TRBD2, 7 bases. The CDR3 extends over 13 amino acids. CDR1 and CDR2 from the germline V gene are DFQATT and SNEGSKA (reference sequence). The V and J ends lost 3 bases and 8 bases respectively, with 14 bases between them. The CDR3: CSASAGGRDEQFF. The CDR3 nucleotides read TGCAGTGCTAGTGCCGGGGGGCGGGATGAGCAGTTCTTC.

This chain links TRBV7-2 with TRBJ2-1; D not resolved. Trimming took 1 base from V and 10 from J, leaving 14 bases between them. Germline assignment: CDR1 SGHTA and CDR2 FQGNSA. This CDR3 contains 14 residues. The CDR3 loop is CASSLVSLLDEQFF. The CDR3 DNA follows: TGTGCCAGCAGCTTAGTATCCCTGCTAGACGAGCAGTTCTTC.

The CDR3 loop reads CASSTRGQGEVMVGNEQFF. DNA of the CDR3: TGTGCCAGCAGCACCCGAGGGCAGGGGGAGGTAATGGTCGGCAATGAGCAGTTCTTC. The rearrangement links TRBV7-6 to TRBJ2-1, with D perhaps matching TRBD1 (7 bases). V was cut by 5 bases and J by 6 bases, with 29 bases left in between. The CDR3 totals 19 residues. Germline values: CDR1 SGHVS, CDR2 FNYEAQ.

J is TRBJ2-3 and V is TRBV19; 13 nucleotides agree with TRBD2. The CDR3 totals 15 residues. After removal of 5 bases from V and 4 bases from J, the junction contained 3 bases not matched to a gene. Germline assignment: CDR1 LNHDA and CDR2 SQIVND (reference sequence). The CDR3 sequence is CASSVLAGGPDTQYF. CDR3 sequence (DNA): TGTGCCAGTAGTGTACTAGCGGGGGGGCCAGATACGCAGTATTTT.

The CDR3 loop is CAWSQGYSYNSPLHF. The CDR3 coding sequence is TGTGCCTGGAGTCAGGGGTACTCCTATAATTCACCCCTCCACTTT. The J gene is TRBJ1-6, the V gene TRBV30; possible D gene TRBD1, 6 bases. The CDR3 has 15 amino acids. Deletions cut 2 bases from V and 0 bases from J, with 8 bases between. Germline lookup yields CDR1 GTSNPN and CDR2 SVGIG (reference sequence). Complete variable domain (other parts from reference TRBV30 and TRBJ1-6): SQTIHQWPATLVQPVGSPLSLECTVEGTSNPNLYWYRQAAGRGLQLLFYSVGIGQISSEVPQNLSASRPQDRQFILSSKKLLLSDSGFYLCAWSQGYSYNSPLHFGNGTRLTVT.

The chain uses TRBV7-9 and TRBJ1-2; 7 bases line up with TRBD1. J was trimmed by 4 bases and V by 1 base; bases with no gene match: 6. This CDR3 spans 15 amino acids. Per germline, CDR1 SEHNR and CDR2 FQNEAQ (reference sequence). This CDR3 is CASSLDRGPFYGYTF. CDR3 DNA sequence: TGTGCCAGCAGCTTAGACAGGGGCCCGTTCTATGGCTACACCTTC.

This chain connects TRBV5-1 to TRBJ2-1; TRBD1 aligns across 8 bases. The CDR3 has 16 residues. Trimming took 4 bases from V and 0 from J; bases not matched to a gene: 6. Per germline, CDR1 SGHRS and CDR2 YFSETQ. The CDR3 DNA is TGCGCCAGCAGCAGGGACAGGCCGAGCTCCTACAATGAGCAGTTCTTC. Amino acids: CASSRDRPSSYNEQFF.

The V call is TRBV28, the J call TRBJ2-1, with D unclear. This CDR3 has 12 residues. V dropped 3 bases and J dropped 4 bases, with 4 bases sitting between them. Germline V gene lookup returns CDR1 MDHEN and CDR2 SYDVKM. CDR3 region: CASSFEYNEQFF. Written as DNA, the CDR3 is TGTGCCAGCAGTTTCGAGTACAATGAGCAGTTCTTC.

The chain links TRBV11-3 to TRBJ2-6, with D perhaps matching TRBD1 (5 bases). V was cut by 1 base and J by 1 base, with 8 bases left in between. There are 16 residues in the CDR3. CDR1 and CDR2 from the germline V gene are SGHNT and YENEEA. CDR3 nucleotide sequence: TGTGCCAGCAGCTTAGGAAGGGGTTCTGGGGCCAACGTCCTGACTTTC. Encoded protein: CASSLGRGSGANVLTF.

The V call is TRBV7-2, the J call TRBJ1-4, with unresolved D. The germline V and J ends were trimmed by 2 bases and 0 bases, with 7 bases remaining between them. This CDR3 spans 15 amino acids. Germline V gives CDR1 SGHTA, CDR2 FQGNSA. CDR3 DNA sequence: TGTGCCAGCAGCTTAAACTCGGCAACTAATGAAAAACTGTTTTTT. Protein: CASSLNSATNEKLFF.

This rearrangement joins TRBV4-2 to TRBJ2-3; 12 nucleotides match TRBD2. V gave up 1 base and J gave up 0 bases; unmatched junction bases: 5. From germline, CDR1 is LGHNA and CDR2 YNFKEQ. The CDR3 totals 18 residues. The CDR3 loop reads CASSQVLAGGPSTDTQYF. The CDR3 bases are TGTGCCAGCAGCCAAGTACTAGCGGGGGGCCCTAGCACAGATACGCAGTATTTT.

In this sample, this clone is medium-sized. This chain joins TRBV4-1 and TRBJ2-1, with a possible D match to TRBD2 (6 bases). The CDR3 loop spans 17 amino acids. Germline CDR1 reads MGHRA; CDR2 reads YSYEKL. The V and J ends lost 1 base and 8 bases respectively, with 21 bases between them. The CDR3 region is CASSQVVWERPGDEQFF. Here the CDR3 DNA reads TGCGCCAGCAGCCAAGTGGTGTGGGAGCGACCGGGGGATGAGCAGTTCTTC.

This clone was recorded once. The chain joins TRBV4-2 to TRBJ2-1, with 9 nucleotides matching TRBD2. The CDR3 runs 16 residues. The V and J ends lost 2 bases and 5 bases, in that order; junction bases with no gene match: 7. The germline V gene has CDR1 LGHNA and CDR2 YNFKEQ. The CDR3 here is CASSQKGLAPHNEQFF. CDR3 DNA: TGTGCCAGCAGCCAAAAAGGACTAGCGCCTCACAATGAGCAGTTCTTC.

The V gene is TRBV11-2, the J gene TRBJ2-7, with unresolved D. V was shortened by 0 bases and J by 0 bases, with 3 bases between the two germline ends. The CDR3 extends over 13 amino acids. The germline V gene encodes CDR1 SGHAT and CDR2 FQNNGV. CDR3 protein: CASSLDSSYEQYF. In DNA, the CDR3 is TGTGCCAGCAGCTTAGACTCCTCCTACGAGCAGTACTTC.

This chain links TRBV5-1 with TRBJ2-5; tentatively, D is TRBD1 (6 bases). Germline values: CDR1 SGHRS, CDR2 YFSETQ. V shed 0 bases and J shed 5 bases, with 8 bases lying between them. This CDR3 spans 13 amino acids. CDR3 in amino acids: CASSLAGAETQYF. DNA of the CDR3: TGCGCCAGCAGCTTGGCAGGGGCGGAGACCCAGTACTTC.

V is TRBV30 and J is TRBJ2-6; perhaps TRBD1 as D (5 bases). The germline CDR1 and CDR2 sequences are GTSNPN and SVGIG (reference sequence). The CDR3 totals 14 residues. V lost 4 bases to trimming and J lost 2 bases, with 9 bases between them. The CDR3 sequence is CAWNIGAGANVLTF. As DNA, the CDR3 is TGTGCCTGGAATATAGGGGCTGGGGCCAACGTCCTGACTTTC.

This clone occurred once. The J gene is TRBJ1-2, the V gene TRBV19, with D possibly being TRBD1 (5 bases). Germline V gene lookup returns CDR1 LNHDA and CDR2 SQIVND (reference sequence). This CDR3 region has 13 residues. Trimming pared 3 bases from V and 4 bases from J, leaving 9 bases between. CDR3 nucleotides: TGTGCCAGTAGTATTGTGGGGGGCTATGGCTACACCTTC. Translation: CASSIVGGYGYTF. The complete variable domain, with remaining parts taken from reference TRBV19 and TRBJ1-2, reads DGGITQSPKYLFRKEGQNVTLSCEQNLNHDAMYWYRQDPGQGLRLIYYSQIVNDFQKGDIAEGYSVSREKKESFPLTVTSAQKNPTAFYLCASSIVGGYGYTFGSGTRLTVV.

The CDR3 protein is CASSLSSSGNTIYF. CDR3 DNA sequence: TGTGCCAGCAGCTTAAGTAGCTCTGGAAACACCATATATTTT. V usage is TRBV7-2 and J usage is TRBJ1-3; D is unresolved. The CDR3 sequence is 14 residues long. Per germline, CDR1 SGHTA and CDR2 FQGNSA. Trimming shortened V by 2 bases and J by 0 bases, and 5 bases separated the two germline ends.

The J gene is TRBJ2-2, the V gene TRBV27; 11 nucleotides agree with TRBD2. The CDR3 has 16 amino acids. Germline V gene lookup returns CDR1 MNHEY and CDR2 SMNVEV (reference sequence). Trimming took 5 bases from V and 6 from J; bases not matched to a gene: 8. CDR3 DNA: TGTGCCAGCAGTCCCTCACTAGCGGGAGAACCCGGGGAGCTGTTTTTT. This encodes CASSPSLAGEPGELFF.